Listed below are T cell receptor beta chains from one sample, sequenced in a study of cytomegalovirus exposure and HLA in healthy donors. Sequencing was performed with immunoSEQ multiplex PCR; in TCRdb, only in-frame clones are kept and a portion is missing. The sample comprises about 150,000 clones, less than 90% of which are singletons, and about 3.1% rests with the top ten. Sequencing was performed on PBMCs. The receptors were gathered from a woman under 30 in good health and CMV-seropositive. The CDR3 runs from the conserved cysteine through the conserved F or W. The order of the fields is D gene, V gene, J gene, CDR3 length, clone size, CDR3 protein, CDR3 DNA. The D gene is left open where the match is weak. Size is omitted from some rows. Given values are once, few, many or a class for expanded clones.

d_gene: NA; v_gene: TRBV2; j_gene: TRBJ2-1; len: 15; abundance: NA; CDR3aa: CASIPLGGSYNEQFF; CDR3nt: TGTGCCAGCATCCCCCTGGGGGGCTCCTACAATGAGCAGTTCTTC
d_gene: NA; v_gene: TRBV7-9; j_gene: TRBJ2-7; len: 14; abundance: NA; CDR3aa: CASSLFAGESEQYF; CDR3nt: TGTGCCAGCAGCTTATTTGCAGGGGAAAGCGAGCAGTACTTC
d_gene: TRBD2; v_gene: TRBV5-4; j_gene: TRBJ2-3; len: 16; abundance: NA; CDR3aa: CASTEGLATSTDTQYF; CDR3nt: TGTGCCAGCACCGAAGGACTAGCGACAAGCACAGATACGCAGTATTTT
d_gene: NA; v_gene: TRBV27; j_gene: TRBJ2-2; len: 15; abundance: NA; CDR3aa: CASSTRRGRPGELFF; CDR3nt: TGTGCCAGCAGTACCCGGAGGGGGCGCCCCGGGGAGCTGTTTTTT
d_gene: NA; v_gene: TRBV6-1; j_gene: TRBJ2-1; len: 13; abundance: once; CDR3aa: CAGRRRAGNEQFF; CDR3nt: TGTGCCGGACGTAGGCGCGCAGGGAATGAGCAGTTCTTC
d_gene: TRBD1; v_gene: TRBV6-5; j_gene: TRBJ2-3; len: 13; abundance: NA; CDR3aa: CASTRTGLDTQYF; CDR3nt: TGTGCCAGCACAAGGACAGGGTTAGATACGCAGTATTTT
d_gene: TRBD2; v_gene: TRBV5-1; j_gene: TRBJ2-5; len: 15; abundance: NA; CDR3aa: CASSLGLAEGETQYF; CDR3nt: TGCGCCAGCAGCTTGGGGCTAGCGGAAGGGGAGACCCAGTACTTC
d_gene: TRBD2; v_gene: TRBV28; j_gene: TRBJ2-1; len: 16; abundance: NA; CDR3aa: CASSSRGLVGMHEQFF; CDR3nt: TGTGCCAGCAGTTCCAGGGGACTAGTGGGCATGCATGAGCAGTTCTTC
d_gene: NA; v_gene: TRBV7-6; j_gene: TRBJ2-5; len: 15; abundance: NA; CDR3aa: CASSLEAQGQETQYF; CDR3nt: TGTGCCAGCAGCTTGGAGGCACAGGGACAAGAGACCCAGTACTTC
d_gene: NA; v_gene: TRBV30; j_gene: TRBJ2-7; len: 12; abundance: NA; CDR3aa: CAWSDGTYEQYF; CDR3nt: TGTGCCTGGAGTGACGGGACCTACGAGCAGTACTTC
d_gene: TRBD2; v_gene: TRBV7-2; j_gene: TRBJ2-1; len: 14; abundance: NA; CDR3aa: CASSLLAGADEQFF; CDR3nt: TGTGCCAGCAGCCTGCTAGCGGGAGCGGATGAGCAGTTCTTC